In its sample, the clone carrying this T cell receptor beta chain was seen many times. What it binds is unknown. Germline lookup yields CDR1 MNHEY and CDR2 SVGAGI. The ends were cut back, 5 bases at V and 8 bases at J, with 19 bases in the middle. The length of the CDR3 is 14 residues. The data derive from a study of human T cells and chemical hapten exposure. Study findings and constraints: Expanded TCRs grouped into significantly more large CDR3 similarity clusters than controls produced.

TCRdb processed the RACE reads anew with MiXCR; each CDR3 protein has one entry. This table has approximately 71,000 distinct CDR3 sequences, 11% appearing once. Time point described: patch test 3, about 24 weeks after DPC sensitization. The treatment denotes: therapeutic diphenylcyclopropenone sensitization with weekly scalp DPC. Ahead of applying each patch test, blood was sampled. Every donor had alopecia and was 18 to 70 years old; all were suitable for DPC. The chain has TRBV6-5 and TRBJ2-7; maybe TRBD1 (5 bases). The sequencing here drew on whole blood, taken in connection with sensitization to the hapten diphenylcyclopropenone (DPC). The sequence derives from a woman between 50 and 59 years old with alopecia areata. Some clones in this sample may be carry-over from other donors' samples. The CDR3 DNA is TGTGCCAGCAGTCCTCTGGGCAGGGTCCTTAAGCAGTACTTC. Translation gives CASSPLGRVLKQYF.